This T cell receptor (beta chain) was sequenced for a study of T cells in Graves' hyperthyroidism and ophthalmopathy. Amplified TCR beta CDR3 regions derived from RNA transcripts. First-round RT-PCR targeting the TCR CDR3 was performed with the HTBI primer set. TCRdb processed the multiplex PCR reads anew with MiXCR; each CDR3 protein has one entry. The table has about 610,000 distinct CDR3 sequences, 14% to 15% seen once. The study, taken as a whole, reports: Clonotypes that were expanded in thyroid above 0.001 mostly appeared in blood too.

The CDR3 is 16 amino acids. V was shortened by 6 bases and J by 0 bases, with 14 bases between the two germline ends. Germline-derived CDR1 and CDR2 are LNHDA and SQIVND (reference sequence). This clonotype was seen a handful of times. Its antigen is unknown. The chain recombines TRBV19 with TRBJ1-4, with D unresolved. The sequence was obtained from a woman in her forties with Graves' ophthalmopathy. The sequencing sample was made of blood. The CDR3: CASRHRPLATNEKLFF. CDR3 bases: TGTGCCAGTAGACATCGACCACTAGCAACTAATGAAAAACTGTTTTTT.